This TCR beta chain was captured by sequencing in a study of T-cell memory formation after mild COVID-19. Study outcomes and limitations: The study found contracting CD4+ clones mainly in CM and EM and contracting CD8+ clones in EMRA. Cross-reactive memory apparently joined, as some responding clones appeared in pre-infection memory.

About this clonotype: Its antigen is not known.

From 5'RACE with constant-segment primers came TCR alpha and TCR beta cDNA libraries that carried sample barcodes and UMIs. TCRdb used MiXCR to reprocess the 5' RACE reads, holding one entry per CDR3 protein. The table lists around 30,000 distinct CDR3 sequences, more than 10% of them singletons. The CDR3 sequence is 16 residues long. Trimming stripped 0 bases from V and 2 bases from J, with 12 bases between. Germline V CDR1 and CDR2: SGDLS, YYNGEE. This TCR was sampled from an adult woman who had mild COVID-19 (a few samples of this study predate the infection). Cell type and time point are not known. The sequencing sample was made of PBMCs or a T cell subset sorted from them (not recorded which). J is TRBJ1-3 and V is TRBV9; weak D call: TRBD1 (5 bases). CDR3 nucleotides: TGTGCCAGCAGCGTAGATGTCGGGGGTACTGGAAACACCATATATTTT. Residues: CASSVDVGGTGNTIYF.